What follows are 17 T cell receptor beta chains derived from one specimen sequenced in a study of blood T cell repertoires in COVID-19. The data were produced by immunoSEQ multiplex PCR, yet TCRdb's version contains in-frame clones alone and is incomplete. The profile covers some 310,000 clones, with about nine tenths appearing a single time and under 3% taken by the ten largest. Material: peripheral blood. Source of these receptors: a woman aged 25 to 39 with COVID-19, enrolled during active disease.

The gene calls are TRBV7-2 and TRBJ1-1; D is ambiguous. This CDR3 is 13 amino acids long. V was pared by 2 bases and J by 3 bases, with 7 bases between. Germline V lookup: CDR1 SGHTA, CDR2 FQGNSA. CDR3 bases: TGTGCCAGCAGCTTATCCGTTTACACTGAAGCTTTCTTT. Translated: CASSLSVYTEAFF.

The chain employs TRBV5-6 and TRBJ1-1, with D hard to call. Germline values: CDR1 SGHDT, CDR2 YYEEEE. The CDR3 is 14 residues long. Between the trimmed V and J ends, which lost 4 bases and 6 bases, there was a span of 16 bases. The CDR3 bases are TGTGCCAGCAGCATGAGTACGATTACTTCTGAAGCTTTCTTT. Residues: CASSMSTITSEAFF.

The chain recombines TRBV5-1 with TRBJ2-5, with 9 positions matching TRBD2. Germline CDR1 SGHRS, CDR2 YFSETQ. J lost 2 bases, V lost 4 bases, and 3 bases had no gene match. This CDR3 spans 14 amino acids. Written as DNA, the CDR3 is TGCGCCAGCAGCCGACTAGCGGAACAAGAGACCCAGTACTTC. Translating it yields CASSRLAEQETQYF.

This CDR3 reads CSVDRVSAGGYTF. The CDR3 DNA follows: TGCAGCGTTGACAGGGTATCAGCGGGGGGCTACACCTTC. The chain couples TRBV29-1 to TRBJ1-2, with D tentatively TRBD1 (5 bases). The CDR3 is 13 residues long. CDR1 SQVTM and CDR2 ANQGSEA come from the germline V gene. The V end was cut by 3 bases, the J end by 8 bases, with 16 bases between.

This chain's CDR3 is CASSIIGITEQFF. CDR3 sequence (DNA): TGTGCCAGTAGTATTATCGGGATAACTGAGCAGTTCTTC. The V and J genes are TRBV19 and TRBJ2-1; D perhaps matches TRBD2 (5 bases). This CDR3 is built from 13 residues. V was clipped by 3 bases and J by 9 bases, with 12 bases between them. Germline V gives CDR1 LNHDA, CDR2 SQIVND (reference sequence). The whole variable domain, filled in from reference TRBV19 and TRBJ2-1, reads DGGITQSPKYLFRKEGQNVTLSCEQNLNHDAMYWYRQDPGQGLRLIYYSQIVNDFQKGDIAEGYSVSREKKESFPLTVTSAQKNPTAFYLCASSIIGITEQFFGPGTRLTVL.

This clone was observed a single time. V and J are TRBV2 and TRBJ1-4; 9 bases agree with TRBD1. CDR3 length: 15 residues. From germline, CDR1 is SNHLY and CDR2 FYNNEI. J lost 7 bases, V lost 6 bases, and 9 bases had no gene match. CDR3 nucleotides: TGTGCCAGCAGGGACCTGGGACAGGGAGGTGAAAAACTGTTTTTT. Translation: CASRDLGQGGEKLFF.

The chain couples TRBV5-5 to TRBJ1-2, with D possibly TRBD1 on 5 matching bases. V was trimmed by 0 bases and J by 4 bases, leaving 13 bases between them. The CDR3 contains 15 residues. Germline CDR1 and CDR2: SGHKS and YYEKEE (reference sequence). The CDR3 nucleotides are TGTGCCAGCAGCTTGGGTCTGGGGCCCCTCTATGGCTACACCTTC. It yields the protein CASSLGLGPLYGYTF.

The chain carries TRBV7-9 and TRBJ2-3; no definite D call. The germline V gene has CDR1 SEHNR and CDR2 FQNEAQ (reference sequence). CDR3 size: 12 residues. Trimming took off 5 bases at V and 5 bases at J, with 8 bases between the two ends. The CDR3 DNA is TGTGCCAGCAGCCAGGTCCTAGATACGCAGTATTTT. Its translation is CASSQVLDTQYF.

This sequence joins TRBV27 and TRBJ2-5; 7 bases match TRBD2. This CDR3 spans 13 amino acids. Germline V gene sequence: CDR1 MNHEY, CDR2 SMNVEV (reference sequence). The junction had 6 bases not matched to a gene; V was cut back by 6 bases and J by 5 bases. CDR3 loop: CASSPGLSETQYF. The DNA of the CDR3 is TGTGCCAGCAGCCCGGGACTATCCGAGACCCAGTACTTC.

CDR3 sequence reads: CASSIDRTGNQPQHF. The DNA of the CDR3 is TGTGCCAGTAGTATCGACAGGACGGGAAATCAGCCCCAGCATTTT. The rearrangement links TRBV19 to TRBJ1-5; maybe TRBD1 (6 bases). Trimming took 3 bases from V and 4 from J, leaving 13 bases between them. Germline V gene sequence: CDR1 LNHDA, CDR2 SQIVND (reference sequence). The CDR3 is made up of 15 amino acids. Variable domain in full (rest from reference TRBV19 and TRBJ1-5): DGGITQSPKYLFRKEGQNVTLSCEQNLNHDAMYWYRQDPGQGLRLIYYSQIVNDFQKGDIAEGYSVSREKKESFPLTVTSAQKNPTAFYLCASSIDRTGNQPQHFGDGTRLSIL.

This rearrangement joins TRBV2 to TRBJ2-2, with 7 bases lining up with TRBD1. V lost 5 bases and J lost 8; bases outside the gene matches: 5. The CDR3 totals 13 residues. Germline assignment: CDR1 SNHLY and CDR2 FYNNEI. CDR3 sequence: CASSRQGTGELFF. For the CDR3, the DNA is TGTGCCAGCAGTCGACAGGGTACGGGGGAGCTGTTTTTT.

Written as DNA, the CDR3 is TGTGCCAGCAGCGTAGGAGAGGGACTATATGGCTACACCTTC. This codes for CASSVGEGLYGYTF. V usage is TRBV9 and J usage is TRBJ1-2, with D tentatively TRBD1 (5 bases). Trimming shortened V by 0 bases and J by 5 bases, and 11 bases separated the two germline ends. The CDR3 totals 14 residues. Per germline, CDR1 SGDLS and CDR2 YYNGEE.

The chain employs TRBV5-5 and TRBJ1-5; TRBD1 is a possible D gene (5 bases). The CDR3 is 14 amino acids. V was trimmed by 4 bases and J by 5 bases, leaving 13 bases between them. Germline CDR1 SGHKS, CDR2 YYEKEE (reference sequence). This CDR3 reads CASSVGHLDQPQHF. Here the CDR3 DNA reads TGTGCCAGCAGCGTAGGACACCTCGATCAGCCCCAGCATTTT.

In nucleotides, the CDR3 is TGTGCCAGCAGTTCCTACGGGTCTGGAAACACCATATATTTT. Translated: CASSSYGSGNTIYF. The chain employs TRBV27 and TRBJ1-3; D is undetermined. This CDR3 is built from 14 residues. Trimming took 4 bases from V and 1 from J, leaving 8 bases between them. The germline gives CDR1 MNHEY, CDR2 SMNVEV (reference sequence).

The chain is built from TRBV11-2 and TRBJ1-4, with D possibly being TRBD1 (5 bases). The germline CDR1 and CDR2 sequences are SGHAT and FQNNGV. This CDR3 spans 15 amino acids. V gave up 5 bases and J gave up 3 bases, with 13 bases separating them. The CDR3 DNA reads as TGTGCCAGCAGCCTCGGGGGAAGGGCTAATGAAAAACTGTTTTTT. Translation: CASSLGGRANEKLFF.

V gene TRBV15 combines with J gene TRBJ2-7, with 12 bases that match TRBD2. J gave up 3 bases and V 1 base, and 1 base lay outside the gene matches. The CDR3 extends over 15 amino acids. From germline, CDR1 is LNHNV and CDR2 YYDKDF (reference sequence). The CDR3 bases are TGTGCCACCAGCAGAGGGACTAGCGGGAACTACGAGCAGTACTTC. Protein sequence: CATSRGTSGNYEQYF. The whole variable domain, filled in from reference TRBV15 and TRBJ2-7, reads DAMVIQNPRYQVTQFGKPVTLSCSQTLNHNVMYWYQQKSSQAPKLLFHYYDKDFNNEADTPDNFQSRRPNTSFCFLDIRSPGLGDTAMYLCATSRGTSGNYEQYFGPGTRLTVT.

This sequence joins TRBV6-6 and TRBJ2-3; the match to TRBD2 covers 7 bases. V gave up 6 bases and J gave up 0 bases; unmatched junction bases: 6. CDR1 is MNHNY and CDR2 is SVGAGI in the germline V gene (reference sequence). The CDR3 is 15 residues long. CDR3 sequence: CASSPAGLSTDTQYF. In DNA, the CDR3 is TGTGCCAGCAGCCCAGCGGGACTCAGCACAGATACGCAGTATTTT.